Many counts were recorded for the clone carrying this TCR beta chain. Antigen unknown. This specimen belongs to a study of read filtering for tumor transcriptome and immune sequencing. Study-wide context: IR-seq gave about 4.05 to 11 million TCR reads per sample; RNA-seq gave roughly 80 to 1,400.

Molecular barcoded adaptors covering alpha/delta and beta/gamma chains were used on around 400 ng RNA. Using its own MiXCR run on the reads, TCRdb lists one record per CDR3 protein. The table lists approximately 58,000 distinct CDR3 sequences, 9% to 15% of them singletons. Regarding the study as a whole: IR-seq captured clonotypes deeper and more reliably than RNA-seq.

J was trimmed by 0 bases and V by 5 bases; bases with no gene match: 6. This CDR3 region has 16 residues. Looked up from germline, CDR1 is LNHNV and CDR2 is YYDKDF (reference sequence). V gene TRBV15 combines with J gene TRBJ1-1; 10 positions agree with TRBD1. This TCR came from a donor over 35 with multiple myeloma. The sample taken for sequencing was a population of CD138-negative cells sorted from bone marrow. CDR3 in DNA: TGTGCCACCAGCCCCAGACAGGGGGCAGTGAACACTGAAGCTTTCTTT. Protein product: CATSPRQGAVNTEAFF.